Each of the 16 T cell receptor beta chains below was sequenced from the same sample in a study of glioma-infiltrating T cells after dendritic cell vaccination. Method: immunoSEQ multiplex PCR; TCRdb's copy keeps in-frame clones and lacks some. The profile shows fewer than 110,000 clones, roughly 79% of them singletons. The source was blood, collected before dendritic cell vaccination. The source is a human donor with glioblastoma.

V usage is TRBV19 and J usage is TRBJ1-3, with D perhaps matching TRBD1 (6 bases). Trimming stripped 5 bases from V and 8 bases from J, with 16 bases between. Per germline, CDR1 LNHDA and CDR2 SQIVND (reference sequence). The CDR3 contains 14 residues. As DNA, the CDR3 is TGTGCCAGTAGTCCGTGGGACACCTCATACACCATATATTTT. It is translated as CASSPWDTSYTIYF.

V and J are TRBV19 and TRBJ2-2; TRBD2 matches at 11 bases. Unmatched junction bases numbered 5, after V lost 4 bases and J lost 7 bases. The CDR3 covers 15 residues. The germline V gene encodes CDR1 LNHDA and CDR2 SQIVND (reference sequence). DNA of the CDR3: TGTGCCAGTAGTAGGACTAGCGGGTTCGTCGGGGAGCTGTTTTTT. The encoded protein is CASSRTSGFVGELFF.

J is TRBJ1-2 and V is TRBV27; 8 nucleotides line up with TRBD1. In germline, CDR1 is MNHEY, CDR2 SMNVEV (reference sequence). CDR3 length: 13 amino acids. After removal of 4 bases from V and 4 bases from J, the junction contained 2 bases not matched to a gene. The CDR3 is CASSSGGFYGYTF. DNA of the CDR3: TGTGCCAGCAGTTCAGGGGGCTTCTATGGCTACACCTTC.

The rearrangement uses TRBV7-6 and TRBJ2-7; D perhaps matches TRBD2 (6 bases). Germline CDR1 and CDR2: SGHVS and FNYEAQ. The CDR3 runs 15 residues. V dropped 1 base and J dropped 4 bases, with 14 bases sitting between them. CDR3 nucleotides: TGTGCCAGCAGCTTAGGTTATAGCGGTGGTTACGAGCAGTACTTC. Its translation is CASSLGYSGGYEQYF. Filled out from reference TRBV7-6 and TRBJ2-7, the complete variable domain reads GAGVSQSPRYKVTKRGQDVALRCDPISGHVSLYWYRQALGQGPEFLTYFNYEAQQDKSGLPNDRFSAERPEGSISTLTIQRTEQRDSAMYRCASSLGYSGGYEQYFGPGTRLTVT.

In this sample, this clone turned up a few times. The chain joins TRBV6-1 to TRBJ1-1, with D tentatively TRBD1 (5 bases). CDR3 length equals 15 residues. V was cut by 0 bases and J by 4 bases, with 12 bases left in between. CDR1 is MNHNS and CDR2 is SASEGT in the germline V gene. CDR3 loop: CASSEAGAGFTEAFF. The CDR3 DNA follows: TGTGCCAGCAGTGAAGCAGGCGCAGGGTTCACTGAAGCTTTCTTT.

The chain couples TRBV5-8 to TRBJ2-1, with 9 bases identical to TRBD2. Germline assignment: CDR1 SGHTS and CDR2 YDEGEE. J gave up 6 bases and V 1 base, and 11 bases lay outside the gene matches. The CDR3 spans 17 residues. The CDR3 sequence is CASSLLVIAGVGNEQFF. DNA of the CDR3: TGTGCCAGCAGCTTGCTTGTGATAGCGGGGGTCGGCAATGAGCAGTTCTTC. The whole variable domain, remainder taken from reference TRBV5-8 and TRBJ2-1, is EAGVTQSPTHLIKTRGQQATLRCSPISGHTSVYWYQQALGLGLQFLLWYDEGEERNRGNFPPRFSGRQFPNYSSELNVNALELEDSALYLCASSLLVIAGVGNEQFFGPGTRLTVL.

Remarks on this clone: One junction end does not reproduce the germline sequence, and a read error may be involved. This chain joins TRBV5-4 and TRBJ2-2, with D perhaps TRBD2 (5 bases). Germline V gene lookup returns CDR1 SGHNT and CDR2 YYREEE (reference sequence). The CDR3 is made up of 16 amino acids. CDR3 DNA sequence: TGTGCCAGCAGCTTGACTATCGCAGCGAACACCGGGGAGCTGCTTTTT. Encoded protein: CASSLTIAANTGELLF.

This sequence joins TRBV15 and TRBJ1-1, with a tentative D call TRBD1 (5 bases). The germline CDR1 and CDR2 sequences are LNHNV and YYDKDF (reference sequence). The CDR3 has 15 residues. Trimming shortened V by 5 bases and J by 0 bases, and 13 bases separated the two germline ends. CDR3 nucleotides: TGTGCCACCAGCCGCGGGGACGGGATGAACACTGAAGCTTTCTTT. Translating it yields CATSRGDGMNTEAFF.

The gene calls are TRBV21-1 and TRBJ1-6; the table assigns TRBD1, which was not confirmed against the DNA. TRBV21-1 is a pseudogene locus. The CDR3 totals 20 residues. CDR3 nucleotide sequence: TGTGCCAGCAGCAAAGGACAGGGGCCTCACCCCTACTCCTATAATTCACCCCTCCACTTT. This encodes CASSKGQGPHPYSYNSPLHF.

This CDR3 reads CASSSPTGGTGELFF. The CDR3 DNA reads TGTGCCAGCAGCTCCCCGACAGGGGGTACCGGGGAGCTGTTTTTT. The chain links TRBV7-2 to TRBJ2-2, with 9 bases aligning to TRBD1. Trimming took 4 bases from V and 5 from J; bases not matched to a gene: 5. Germline V gives CDR1 SGHTA, CDR2 FQGNSA. The CDR3 length is 15 residues.

This chain uses TRBV30 with TRBJ2-2; 12 nucleotides agree with TRBD1. This CDR3 region has 14 residues. Unmatched junction bases numbered 5, after V lost 5 bases and J lost 7 bases. Germline V gives CDR1 GTSNPN, CDR2 SVGIG (reference sequence). DNA of the CDR3: TGTGCCTGGTGGGGACAGGGGGCGGGCGGGGAGCTGTTTTTT. It specifies CAWWGQGAGGELFF.

A word on this clone: The sample contains more than one DNA sequence encoding this CDR3. The rearrangement uses TRBV9 and TRBJ1-1; 7 bases line up with TRBD1. This CDR3 comprises 16 residues. The germline V gene has CDR1 SGDLS and CDR2 YYNGEE. The junction had 11 bases not matched to a gene; V was cut back by 3 bases and J by 3 bases. CDR3 sequence: CASSEDDTGDDTEAFF. CDR3 nucleotides: TGTGCCAGCAGCGAAGACGATACAGGGGATGACACTGAAGCTTTCTTT.

V and J are TRBV11-3 and TRBJ2-1; 7 bases are shared with TRBD2. With 1 base clipped from V and 4 bases from J, the junction kept 10 bases outside the gene matches. This CDR3 spans 17 amino acids. The germline CDR1 and CDR2 sequences are SGHNT and YENEEA. The CDR3: CASSLGSGGGIYNEQFF. CDR3 nucleotide sequence: TGTGCCAGCAGCTTAGGTTCCGGCGGGGGAATATACAATGAGCAGTTCTTC.

This clone was counted only a few times. The chain is built from TRBV15 and TRBJ1-1, with TRBD1 as a possible D gene (5 bases). This CDR3 spans 13 amino acids. V dropped 5 bases and J dropped 1 base, with 8 bases sitting between them. Germline V lookup: CDR1 LNHNV, CDR2 YYDKDF (reference sequence). CDR3 protein: CATSFGQNTEAFF. CDR3 in DNA: TGTGCCACCAGCTTCGGACAGAACACTGAAGCTTTCTTT.

In DNA, the CDR3 is TGTGCCAGCAGTTACTTTGGCAGGGGCTACGAGCAGTACTTC. It yields the protein CASSYFGRGYEQYF. This sequence joins TRBV6-6 and TRBJ2-7; tentative D call: TRBD1 (6 bases). Germline V gives CDR1 MNHNY, CDR2 SVGAGI (reference sequence). V was shortened by 1 base and J by 3 bases, with 10 bases between the two germline ends. This CDR3 has 14 residues.

The chain combines TRBV15 with TRBJ2-7, with D tentatively TRBD1 (5 bases). The CDR3 consists of 13 residues. Per germline, CDR1 LNHNV and CDR2 YYDKDF (reference sequence). V was pared by 3 bases and J by 5 bases, with 11 bases between. The CDR3 nucleotides are TGTGCCACCAGCAGGGCAGGGCCCAACGAGCAGTACTTC. Translating it yields CATSRAGPNEQYF.